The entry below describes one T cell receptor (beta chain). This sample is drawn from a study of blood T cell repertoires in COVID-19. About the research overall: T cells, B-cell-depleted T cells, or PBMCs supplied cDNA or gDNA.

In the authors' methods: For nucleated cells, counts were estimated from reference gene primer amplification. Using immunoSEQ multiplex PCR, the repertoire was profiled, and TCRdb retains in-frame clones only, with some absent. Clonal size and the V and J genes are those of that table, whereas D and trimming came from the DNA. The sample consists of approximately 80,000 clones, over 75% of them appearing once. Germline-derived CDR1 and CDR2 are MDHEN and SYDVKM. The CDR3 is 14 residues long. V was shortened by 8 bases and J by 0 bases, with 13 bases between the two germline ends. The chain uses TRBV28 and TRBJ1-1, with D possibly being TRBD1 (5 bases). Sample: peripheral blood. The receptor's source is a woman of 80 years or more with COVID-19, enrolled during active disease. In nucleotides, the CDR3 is TGTGCCAGCGTGGGGGGGGGTTTGAACACTGAAGCTTTCTTT. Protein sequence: CASVGGGLNTEAFF.